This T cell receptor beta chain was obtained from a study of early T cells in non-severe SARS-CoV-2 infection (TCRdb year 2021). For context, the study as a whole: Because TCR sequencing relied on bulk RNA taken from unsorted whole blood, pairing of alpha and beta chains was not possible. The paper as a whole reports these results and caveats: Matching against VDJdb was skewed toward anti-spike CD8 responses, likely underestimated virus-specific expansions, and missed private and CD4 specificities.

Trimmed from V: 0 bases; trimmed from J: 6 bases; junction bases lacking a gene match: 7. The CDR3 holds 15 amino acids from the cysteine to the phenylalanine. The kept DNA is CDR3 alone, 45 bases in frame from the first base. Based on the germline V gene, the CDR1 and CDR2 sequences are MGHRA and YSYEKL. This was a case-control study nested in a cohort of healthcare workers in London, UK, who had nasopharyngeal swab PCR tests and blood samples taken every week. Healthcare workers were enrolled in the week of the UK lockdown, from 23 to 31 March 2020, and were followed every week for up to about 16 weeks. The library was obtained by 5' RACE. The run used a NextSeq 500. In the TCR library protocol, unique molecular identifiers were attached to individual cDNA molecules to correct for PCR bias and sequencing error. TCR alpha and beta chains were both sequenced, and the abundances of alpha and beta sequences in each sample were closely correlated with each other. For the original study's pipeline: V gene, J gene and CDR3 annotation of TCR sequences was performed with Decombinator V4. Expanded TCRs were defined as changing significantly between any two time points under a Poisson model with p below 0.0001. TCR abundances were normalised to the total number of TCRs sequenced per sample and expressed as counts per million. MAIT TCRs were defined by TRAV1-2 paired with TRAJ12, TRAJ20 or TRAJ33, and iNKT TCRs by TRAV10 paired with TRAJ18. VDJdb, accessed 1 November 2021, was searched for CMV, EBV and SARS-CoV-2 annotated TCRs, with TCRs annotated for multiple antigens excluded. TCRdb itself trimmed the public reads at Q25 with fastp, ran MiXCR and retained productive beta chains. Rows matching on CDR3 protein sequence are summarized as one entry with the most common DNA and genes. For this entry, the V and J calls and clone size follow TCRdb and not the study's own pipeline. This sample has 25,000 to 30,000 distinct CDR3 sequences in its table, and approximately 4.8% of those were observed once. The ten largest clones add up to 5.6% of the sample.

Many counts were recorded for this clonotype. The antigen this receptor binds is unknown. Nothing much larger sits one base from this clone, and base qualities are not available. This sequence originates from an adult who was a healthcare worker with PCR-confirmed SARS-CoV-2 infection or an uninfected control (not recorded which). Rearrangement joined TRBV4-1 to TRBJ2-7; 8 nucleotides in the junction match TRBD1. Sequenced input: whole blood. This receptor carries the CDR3 CASSQEDRAPIEQYF. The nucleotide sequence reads TGCGCCAGCAGCCAAGAGGACAGGGCCCCCATCGAGCAGTACTTC.